The 7 T cell receptor beta chains in this list originate from one sample, sequenced in a study of chemoradiotherapy in HPV16-positive cancers. TCRdb's table, derived via immunoSEQ multiplex PCR, lists solely in-frame clones and lacks some. The table lists around 15,000 clones, about four fifths of them singletons. This material was acquired from a patient who underwent chemoradiotherapy. The receptors derive from a human donor with HPV-associated anogenital cancer.

This clone was detected only once. This chain connects TRBV7-2 to TRBJ2-1; 9 nucleotides agree with TRBD2. J gave up 8 bases and V 3 bases, and 5 bases lay outside the gene matches. The CDR3 has 14 residues. Germline assignment: CDR1 SGHTA and CDR2 FQGNSA. This chain's CDR3 is CASSFSGGRDEQFF. As DNA, the CDR3 is TGTGCCAGCAGCTTTAGCGGGGGAAGGGATGAGCAGTTCTTC.

The rearrangement uses TRBV7-2 and TRBJ2-1; 7 positions match TRBD1. The CDR3 runs to 15 residues. The germline V gene has CDR1 SGHTA and CDR2 FQGNSA. V lost 2 bases to trimming and J lost 3 bases; unmatched junction nucleotides: 4. CDR3 region: CASSLSRDSYNEQFF. DNA for the CDR3: TGTGCCAGCAGCTTAAGCCGGGACAGCTACAATGAGCAGTTCTTC.

The chain uses TRBV14 and TRBJ2-1, with D possibly being TRBD2 (6 bases). Between the trimmed V and J ends, which lost 4 bases and 2 bases, there was a span of 12 bases. This CDR3 is 15 amino acids long. The V gene's germline CDR1 is SGHDN and CDR2 FVKESK. CDR3 sequence reads: CASSRGVLTYNEQFF. DNA for the CDR3: TGTGCCAGCAGCCGCGGGGTCCTGACCTACAATGAGCAGTTCTTC.

V and J are TRBV7-2 and TRBJ2-1, with 9 bases identical to TRBD2. Germline-derived CDR1 and CDR2 are SGHTA and FQGNSA. V lost 1 base to trimming and J lost 15 bases; unmatched junction nucleotides: 7. CDR3 length: 13 residues. The CDR3, as DNA: TGTGCCAGCAGCTTAGAAGCGGGGGGAACCTTGTTCTTC. Translation: CASSLEAGGTLFF.

V gene TRBV18 combines with J gene TRBJ1-5; D remains ambiguous. Germline V gene data show CDR1 as KGHSH and CDR2 as LQKENI. The V end was cut by 3 bases, the J end by 4 bases, with 10 bases between. This CDR3 region has 14 residues. CDR3 nucleotide sequence: TGTGCCAGCTCACCCGACGGGCGAAATCAGCCCCAGCATTTT. Translated: CASSPDGRNQPQHF.

The chain employs TRBV4-3 and TRBJ2-2; D unresolved. The CDR3 spans 14 residues. Germline values: CDR1 LGHNA, CDR2 YSLEER. The ends were cut back, 1 base at V and 0 bases at J, with 3 bases in the middle. The DNA of the CDR3 is TGCGCCAGCAGCCAAGCGGCGAACACCGGGGAGCTGTTTTTT. Translating gives CASSQAANTGELFF.

The rearrangement links TRBV4-1 to TRBJ1-2, with TRBD1 matching 11 bases. Unmatched junction bases numbered 3, after V lost 4 bases and J lost 2 bases. The CDR3 consists of 15 residues. Germline V gene lookup returns CDR1 MGHRA and CDR2 YSYEKL. The CDR3 region is CASSPRTGGNYGYTF. The CDR3 DNA reads TGCGCCAGCAGCCCAAGGACAGGGGGCAACTATGGCTACACCTTC.